Below are 6 T cell receptor beta chains sequenced from a single sample in a study of blood T cell repertoires in COVID-19. Repertoires were generated with immunoSEQ multiplex PCR, while TCRdb's copy carries only in-frame clones and drops some. The sample consists of 30,000 to 35,000 clones, 80% of them appearing once. The sample consisted of peripheral blood. The receptors were sampled from a man older than 75 with acute or convalescent COVID-19.

The J gene is TRBJ2-2, the V gene TRBV28; 8 positions match TRBD1. This CDR3 comprises 16 residues. V trimming: 3 bases; J trimming: 5 bases; junction bases outside the gene matches: 8. Germline V gene sequence: CDR1 MDHEN, CDR2 SYDVKM. DNA for the CDR3: TGTGCCAGCAGTTTGTTACAGGGGGAGCTTACCGGGGAGCTGTTTTTT. Translation gives CASSLLQGELTGELFF. Full variable domain (missing parts from reference TRBV28 and TRBJ2-2): DVKVTQSSRYLVKRTGEKVFLECVQDMDHENMFWYRQDPGLGLRLIYFSYDVKMKEKGDIPEGYSVSREKKERFSLILESASTNQTSMYLCASSLLQGELTGELFFGEGSRLTVL.

The chain combines TRBV9 with TRBJ1-4; D gene uncertain. The CDR3 loop spans 14 amino acids. The V end lost 0 bases, the J end lost 6 bases, and 9 bases lay between the germline ends. CDR1 and CDR2 (germline): SGDLS, YYNGEE. This CDR3 reads CASSVDSRHEKLFF. In DNA, the CDR3 is TGTGCCAGCAGCGTAGATTCCAGGCATGAAAAACTGTTTTTT.

This clone appeared a single time. This sequence joins TRBV10-3 and TRBJ1-1; a weak D match, TRBD1 (5 bases). Germline-derived CDR1 and CDR2 are ENHRY and SYGVKD. V shed 9 bases and J shed 7 bases, with 18 bases lying between them. The CDR3 contains 13 residues. The DNA of the CDR3 is TGTGCCATTGGGGCCGGCCCGGGAGTTGAAGCTTTCTTT. Translating gives CAIGAGPGVEAFF.

This clone is termed medium-sized. The chain couples TRBV7-6 to TRBJ1-1, with a tentative D call TRBD1 (5 bases). The CDR3 is 14 amino acids. V was trimmed by 4 bases and J by 8 bases, leaving 17 bases between them. CDR1 and CDR2 (germline): SGHVS, FNYEAQ. The chain's CDR3 is CASSSAWGASEAFF. In DNA, the CDR3 is TGTGCCAGCAGCTCCGCATGGGGCGCCTCCGAAGCTTTCTTT. The variable domain in full, completed from reference TRBV7-6 and TRBJ1-1, reads GAGVSQSPRYKVTKRGQDVALRCDPISGHVSLYWYRQALGQGPEFLTYFNYEAQQDKSGLPNDRFSAERPEGSISTLTIQRTEQRDSAMYRCASSSAWGASEAFFGQGTRLTVV.

The chain links TRBV18 to TRBJ2-2; 9 nucleotides agree with TRBD2. CDR3 length equals 16 residues. Germline values: CDR1 KGHSH, CDR2 LQKENI. The ends lost 3 bases at V and 3 bases at J; junction bases unmatched: 5. CDR3 DNA: TGTGCCAGCTCACCCTCGACTAGCGGATACACCGGGGAGCTGTTTTTT. Translating it yields CASSPSTSGYTGELFF.

This clone was observed at least ten times. CDR3 DNA sequence: TGCGCCAGCAGCCCCTTGGGGCAGGGGGGGGCCAACGTCCTGACTTTC. Encoded protein: CASSPLGQGGANVLTF. The chain combines TRBV4-1 with TRBJ2-6, with D possibly being TRBD1 (6 bases). The CDR3 runs 16 residues. V was clipped by 4 bases and J by 4 bases, with 14 bases between them. Germline lookup yields CDR1 MGHRA and CDR2 YSYEKL.